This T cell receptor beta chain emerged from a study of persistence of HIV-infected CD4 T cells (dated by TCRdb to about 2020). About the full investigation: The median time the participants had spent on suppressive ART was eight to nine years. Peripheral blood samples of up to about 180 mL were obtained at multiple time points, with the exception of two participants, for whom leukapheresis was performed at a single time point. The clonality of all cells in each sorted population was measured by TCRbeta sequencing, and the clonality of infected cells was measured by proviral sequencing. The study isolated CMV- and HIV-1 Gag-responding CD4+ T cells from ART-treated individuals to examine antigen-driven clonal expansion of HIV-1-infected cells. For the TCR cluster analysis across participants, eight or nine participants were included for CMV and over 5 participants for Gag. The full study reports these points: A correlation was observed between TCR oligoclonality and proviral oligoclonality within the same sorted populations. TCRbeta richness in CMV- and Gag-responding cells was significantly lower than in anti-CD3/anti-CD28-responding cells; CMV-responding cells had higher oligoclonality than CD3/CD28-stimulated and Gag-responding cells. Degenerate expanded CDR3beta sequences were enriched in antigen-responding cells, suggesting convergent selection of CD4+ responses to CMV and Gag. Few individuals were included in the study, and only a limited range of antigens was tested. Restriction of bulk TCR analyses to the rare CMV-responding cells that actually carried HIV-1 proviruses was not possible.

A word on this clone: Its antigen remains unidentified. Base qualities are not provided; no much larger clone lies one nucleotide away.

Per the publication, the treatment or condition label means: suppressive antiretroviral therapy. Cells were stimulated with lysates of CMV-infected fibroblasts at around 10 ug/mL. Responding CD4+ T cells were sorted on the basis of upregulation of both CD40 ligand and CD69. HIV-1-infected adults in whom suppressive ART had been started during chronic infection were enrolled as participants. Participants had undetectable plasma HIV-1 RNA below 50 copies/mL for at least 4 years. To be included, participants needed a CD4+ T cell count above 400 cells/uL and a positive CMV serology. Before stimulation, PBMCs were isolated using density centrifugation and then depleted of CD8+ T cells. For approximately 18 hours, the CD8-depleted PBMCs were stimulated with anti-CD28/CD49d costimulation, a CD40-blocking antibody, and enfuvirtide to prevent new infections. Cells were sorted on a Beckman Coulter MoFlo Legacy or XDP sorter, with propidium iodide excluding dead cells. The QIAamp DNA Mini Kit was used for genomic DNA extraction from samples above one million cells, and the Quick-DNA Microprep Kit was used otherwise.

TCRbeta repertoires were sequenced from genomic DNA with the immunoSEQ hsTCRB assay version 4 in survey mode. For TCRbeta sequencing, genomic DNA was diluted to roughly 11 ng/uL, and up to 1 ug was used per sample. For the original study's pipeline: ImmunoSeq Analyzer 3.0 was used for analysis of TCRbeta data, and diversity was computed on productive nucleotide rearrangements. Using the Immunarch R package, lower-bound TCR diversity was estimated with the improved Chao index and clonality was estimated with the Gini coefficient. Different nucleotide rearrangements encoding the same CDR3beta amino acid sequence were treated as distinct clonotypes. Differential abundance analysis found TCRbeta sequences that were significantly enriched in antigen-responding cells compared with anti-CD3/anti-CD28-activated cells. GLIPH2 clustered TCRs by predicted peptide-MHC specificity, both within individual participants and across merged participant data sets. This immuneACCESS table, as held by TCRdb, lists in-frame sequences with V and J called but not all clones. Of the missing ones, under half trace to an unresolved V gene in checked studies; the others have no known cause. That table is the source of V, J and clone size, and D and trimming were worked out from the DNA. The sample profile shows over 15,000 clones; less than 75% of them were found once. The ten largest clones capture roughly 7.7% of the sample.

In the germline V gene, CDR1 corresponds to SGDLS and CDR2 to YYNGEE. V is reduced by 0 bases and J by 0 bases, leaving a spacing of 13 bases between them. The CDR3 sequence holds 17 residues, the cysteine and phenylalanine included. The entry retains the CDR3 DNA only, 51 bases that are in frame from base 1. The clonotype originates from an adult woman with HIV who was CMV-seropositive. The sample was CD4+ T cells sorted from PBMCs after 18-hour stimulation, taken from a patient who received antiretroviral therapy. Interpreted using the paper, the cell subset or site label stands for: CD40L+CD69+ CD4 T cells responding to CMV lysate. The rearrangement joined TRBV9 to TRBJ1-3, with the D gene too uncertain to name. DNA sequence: TGTGCCAGCAGCGTAGATGCTCGGCCGAGCTCTGGAAACACCATATATTTT. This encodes CASSVDARPSSGNTIYF.